This TCR beta chain was found in a study of T cell repertoires in aging, cancer and after chemotherapy. Study overall: Paired samples before and after chemotherapy came from glioblastoma patients receiving temozolomide-based therapy. Study observations and caveats: Median generation probability rose over the chemotherapy interval in each cancer cohort, suggesting rebound thymic output. Immunological memory after chemotherapy cannot be judged from the repertoire data. Age-matched healthy donors had significantly more diverse, less clonal blood TCR repertoires than untreated cancer patients.

TCR beta rearrangements were amplified from peripheral blood genomic DNA. To note about this clonotype: Its cognate antigen is unknown.

Multiplex touch-down PCR with TRB-A/B primers amplified rearranged V-D-J TRB sequences. TCRdb re-called the multiplex PCR reads through MiXCR, storing one row per CDR3 protein. Of some 1,600 distinct CDR3 sequences in the sample, 28% were seen once. This CDR3 region has 15 residues. Trimming cost V 4 bases and J 8 bases, with 15 bases left between them. CDR1 is MNHEY, CDR2 SVGAGI, per germline. Sequenced: blood. The receptor's source is a human donor with a solid tumor. This chain links TRBV6-5 with TRBJ2-6, with D perhaps being TRBD1 or TRBD2 (5 bases each). CDR3 amino acids: CASSSGASGTNVLTF. The CDR3 coding sequence is TGTGCCAGCAGTTCCGGGGCGTCGGGGACCAACGTCCTGACTTTC.